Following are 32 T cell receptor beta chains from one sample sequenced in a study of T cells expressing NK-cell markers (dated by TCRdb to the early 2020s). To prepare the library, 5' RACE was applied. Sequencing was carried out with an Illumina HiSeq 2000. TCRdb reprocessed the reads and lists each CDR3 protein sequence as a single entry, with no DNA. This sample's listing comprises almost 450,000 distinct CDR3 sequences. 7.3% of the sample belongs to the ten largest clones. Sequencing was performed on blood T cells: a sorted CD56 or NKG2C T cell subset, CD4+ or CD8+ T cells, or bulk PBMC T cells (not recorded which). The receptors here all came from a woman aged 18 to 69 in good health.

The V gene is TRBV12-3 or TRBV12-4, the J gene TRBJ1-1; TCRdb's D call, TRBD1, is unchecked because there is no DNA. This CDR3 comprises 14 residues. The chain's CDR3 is CASTPRLGYTEAFF.

CDR3 region: CASTRREAIGHEQFF. The genes are TRBV9 and TRBJ2-1; the D call from TCRdb, TRBD2, cannot be confirmed without DNA. Germline CDR1 and CDR2: SGDLS and YYNGEE. The CDR3 is 15 residues long.

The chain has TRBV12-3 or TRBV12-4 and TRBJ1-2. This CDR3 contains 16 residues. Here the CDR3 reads CASSLAASVKSYGYTF.

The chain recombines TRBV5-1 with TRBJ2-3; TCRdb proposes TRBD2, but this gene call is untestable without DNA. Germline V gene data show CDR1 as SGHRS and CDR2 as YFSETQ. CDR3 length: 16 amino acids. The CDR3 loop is CASSGANSGYTDTQYF.

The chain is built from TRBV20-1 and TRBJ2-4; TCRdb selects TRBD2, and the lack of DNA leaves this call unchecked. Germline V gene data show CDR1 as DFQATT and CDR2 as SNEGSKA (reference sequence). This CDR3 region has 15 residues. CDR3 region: CSASGPLLTKNIQYF.

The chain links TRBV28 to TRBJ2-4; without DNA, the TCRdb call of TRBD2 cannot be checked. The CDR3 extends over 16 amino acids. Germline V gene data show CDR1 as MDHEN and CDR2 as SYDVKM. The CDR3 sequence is CASALAGAGVKNIQYF. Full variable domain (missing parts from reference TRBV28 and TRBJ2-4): DVKVTQSSRYLVKRTGEKVFLECVQDMDHENMFWYRQDPGLGLRLIYFSYDVKMKEKGDIPEGYSVSREKKERFSLILESASTNQTSMYLCASALAGAGVKNIQYFGAGTRLSVL.

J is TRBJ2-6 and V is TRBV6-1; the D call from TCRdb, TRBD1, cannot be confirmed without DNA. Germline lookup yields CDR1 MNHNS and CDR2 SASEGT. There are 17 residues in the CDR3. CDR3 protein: CASSPTRGGRGANVLTF.

CDR3 residues: CASSFQHRGLGQETQYF. This sequence joins TRBV7-9 and TRBJ2-5; TCRdb reports TRBD1, a call that lacks DNA to check it against. The CDR3 length is 17 residues. Germline-derived CDR1 and CDR2 are SEHNR and FQNEAQ (reference sequence).

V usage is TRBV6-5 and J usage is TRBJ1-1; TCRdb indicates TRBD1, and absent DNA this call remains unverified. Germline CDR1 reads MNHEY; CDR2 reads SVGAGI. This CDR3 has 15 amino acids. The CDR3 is CASSYSRTGDSEAFF.

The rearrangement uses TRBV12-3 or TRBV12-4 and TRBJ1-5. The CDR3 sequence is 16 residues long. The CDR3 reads CASSLATLAVDQPQHF.

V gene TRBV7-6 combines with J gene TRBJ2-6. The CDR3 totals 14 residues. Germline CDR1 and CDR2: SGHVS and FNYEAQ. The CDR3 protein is CASSLGLGANVLTF.

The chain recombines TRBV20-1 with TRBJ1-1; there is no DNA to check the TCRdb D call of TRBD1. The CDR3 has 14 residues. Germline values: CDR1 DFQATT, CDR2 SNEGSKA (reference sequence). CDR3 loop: CSARDQGGRTEAFF.

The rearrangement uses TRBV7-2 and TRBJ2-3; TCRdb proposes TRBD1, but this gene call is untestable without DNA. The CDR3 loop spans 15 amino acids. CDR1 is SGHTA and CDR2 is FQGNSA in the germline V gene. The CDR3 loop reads CASSISGHSTDTQYF.

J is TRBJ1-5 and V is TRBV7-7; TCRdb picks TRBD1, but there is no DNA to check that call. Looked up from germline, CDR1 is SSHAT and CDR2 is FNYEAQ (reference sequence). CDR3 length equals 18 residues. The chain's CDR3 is CASSLEAPQLNYNQPQHF.

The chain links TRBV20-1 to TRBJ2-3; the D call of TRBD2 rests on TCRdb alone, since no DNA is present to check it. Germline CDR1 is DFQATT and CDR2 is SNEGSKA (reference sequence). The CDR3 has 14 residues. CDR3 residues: CSAPARSGKVTQYF.

The chain's CDR3 is CASSVPGGRYNEQFF. The chain carries TRBV9 and TRBJ2-1; the TRBD1 assignment by TCRdb is unverifiable without DNA. The germline V gene encodes CDR1 SGDLS and CDR2 YYNGEE. The CDR3 covers 15 residues. Full variable domain (remainder filled in from reference TRBV9 and TRBJ2-1): DSGVTQTPKHLITATGQRVTLRCSPRSGDLSVYWYQQSLDQGLQFLIQYYNGEERAKGNILERFSAQQFPDLHSELNLSSLELGDSALYFCASSVPGGRYNEQFFGPGTRLTVL.

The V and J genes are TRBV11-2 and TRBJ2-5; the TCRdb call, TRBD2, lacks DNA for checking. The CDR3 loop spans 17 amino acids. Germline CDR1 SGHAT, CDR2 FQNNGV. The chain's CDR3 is CACHFREFGEYGETQYF.

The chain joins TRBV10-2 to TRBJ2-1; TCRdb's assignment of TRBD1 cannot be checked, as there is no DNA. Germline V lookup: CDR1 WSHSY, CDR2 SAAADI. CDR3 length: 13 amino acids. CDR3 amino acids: CASSPGVYNEQFF.

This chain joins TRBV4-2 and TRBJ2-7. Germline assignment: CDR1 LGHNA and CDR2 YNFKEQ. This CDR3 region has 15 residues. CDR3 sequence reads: CASSQAIKETYEQYF.

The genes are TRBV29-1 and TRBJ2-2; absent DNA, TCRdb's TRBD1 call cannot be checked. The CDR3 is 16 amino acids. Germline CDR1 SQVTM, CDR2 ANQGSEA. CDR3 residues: CSVDFQGLGGAGELFF.

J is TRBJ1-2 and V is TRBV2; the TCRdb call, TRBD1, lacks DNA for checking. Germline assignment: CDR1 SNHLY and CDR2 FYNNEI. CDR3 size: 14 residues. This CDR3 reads CASTDPDGYYGYTF.

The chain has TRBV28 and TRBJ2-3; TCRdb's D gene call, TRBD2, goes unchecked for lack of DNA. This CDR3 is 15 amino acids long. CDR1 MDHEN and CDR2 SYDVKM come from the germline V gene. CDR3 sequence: CASSPTFPSADTQYF.

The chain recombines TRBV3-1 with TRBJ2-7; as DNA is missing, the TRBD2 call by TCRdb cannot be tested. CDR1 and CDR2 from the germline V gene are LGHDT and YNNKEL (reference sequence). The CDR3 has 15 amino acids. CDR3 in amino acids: CASLGPGLAGGEQYF.

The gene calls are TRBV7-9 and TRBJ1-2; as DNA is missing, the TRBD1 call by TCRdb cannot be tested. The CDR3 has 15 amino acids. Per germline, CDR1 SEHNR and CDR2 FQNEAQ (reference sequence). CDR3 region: CASSSYRDRNYGYTF.

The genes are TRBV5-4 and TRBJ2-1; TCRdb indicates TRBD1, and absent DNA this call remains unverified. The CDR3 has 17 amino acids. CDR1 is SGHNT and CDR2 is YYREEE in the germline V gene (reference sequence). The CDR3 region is CASSLEGGDRSYNEQFF.

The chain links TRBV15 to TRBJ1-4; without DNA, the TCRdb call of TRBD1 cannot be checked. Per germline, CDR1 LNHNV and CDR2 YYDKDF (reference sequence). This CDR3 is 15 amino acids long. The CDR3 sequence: CATSWKDRGNEKLFF.

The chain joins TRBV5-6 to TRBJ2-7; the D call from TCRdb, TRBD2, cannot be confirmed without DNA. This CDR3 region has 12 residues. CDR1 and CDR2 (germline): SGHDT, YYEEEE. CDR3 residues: CASSGTSGRQYF.

Here the CDR3 reads CASSGDRVDNSPLHF. This rearrangement joins TRBV4-3 to TRBJ1-6; TCRdb outputs TRBD1, but without DNA this stays unchecked. Germline V gene lookup returns CDR1 LGHNA and CDR2 YSLEER. CDR3 length: 15 amino acids.

CDR3 sequence: CASSYTMGSGPGELFF. This chain connects TRBV7-3 to TRBJ2-2. Germline-derived CDR1 and CDR2 are SGHTA and FQGTGA. This CDR3 region has 16 residues. The variable domain in full, with the rest retrieved from reference TRBV7-3 and TRBJ2-2, is GAGVSQTPSNKVTEKGKYVELRCDPISGHTALYWYRQSLGQGPEFLIYFQGTGAADDSGLPNDRFFAVRPEGSVSTLKIQRTERGDSAVYLCASSYTMGSGPGELFFGEGSRLTVL.

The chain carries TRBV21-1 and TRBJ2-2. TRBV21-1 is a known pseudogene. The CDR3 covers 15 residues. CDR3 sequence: CASSKSGFNTGELFF.

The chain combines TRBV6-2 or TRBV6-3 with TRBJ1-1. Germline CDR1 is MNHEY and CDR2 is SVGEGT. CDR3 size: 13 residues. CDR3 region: CASSPRGNTEAFF.

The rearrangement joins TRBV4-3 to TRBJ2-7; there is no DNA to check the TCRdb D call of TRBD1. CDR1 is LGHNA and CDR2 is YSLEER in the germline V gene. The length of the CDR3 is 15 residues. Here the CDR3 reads CASSQAPGQPYEQYF.